Each of the 9 T cell receptor beta chains below was sequenced from the same sample in a study of blood T cell repertoires in COVID-19. Generated by immunoSEQ multiplex PCR, the TCRdb table keeps only in-frame clones and is missing some. The table records fewer than 70,000 clones, 65% to 90% of them present only once. Sequences were obtained from peripheral blood. The origin of the receptors is a man aged 50 or older with acute or convalescent COVID-19.

The rearrangement uses TRBV5-1 and TRBJ1-1; 8 bases line up with TRBD1. Germline CDR1 reads SGHRS; CDR2 reads YFSETQ. The CDR3 has 13 amino acids. The V gene end was trimmed by 4 bases and the J gene end by 10 bases; junction bases not matched to a gene: 9. In nucleotides, the CDR3 is TGCGCCAGCAGCGGGACAGGCTCGACGGGAGCTTTCTTT. Amino acids: CASSGTGSTGAFF.

The sample holds a few counts of this clone. The rearrangement links TRBV10-3 to TRBJ1-1; 7 positions agree with TRBD1. Germline CDR1 ENHRY, CDR2 SYGVKD. This CDR3 is 12 amino acids long. V was clipped by 8 bases and J by 5 bases; unmatched bases: 5. The CDR3 reads CAIGTGVTEAFF. The CDR3 region has the DNA TGTGCCATCGGAACAGGGGTTACTGAAGCTTTCTTT.

The sample holds one count of this clone. The V call is TRBV7-9, the J call TRBJ2-5; TRBD2 agrees at 7 bases. This CDR3 has 14 residues. From germline, CDR1 is SEHNR and CDR2 FQNEAQ (reference sequence). J was trimmed by 3 bases and V by 7 bases; bases with no gene match: 8. The DNA for the CDR3 is TGTGCCAGCATTCCTGCTGGGGGGGAAGAGACCCAGTACTTC. This translates into CASIPAGGEETQYF.

The V and J genes are TRBV21-1 and TRBJ2-3; the table's D call, TRBD1, has no DNA check behind it. TRBV21-1 is a documented pseudogene. The CDR3 is 18 amino acids. CDR3 residues: CASSKGTVGQASTDTQYF. The CDR3 nucleotides read TGTGCCAGCAGCAAAGGTACCGTTGGACAGGCCAGCACAGATACGCAGTATTTT.

The chain is built from TRBV18 and TRBJ1-1, with D maybe TRBD1 (6 bases). V shed 5 bases and J shed 4 bases, with 11 bases lying between them. The length of the CDR3 is 13 residues. The germline gives CDR1 KGHSH, CDR2 LQKENI. CDR3 nucleotide sequence: TGTGCCAGCTCAGTCGACAGGCTCACTGAAGCTTTCTTT. Its translation is CASSVDRLTEAFF.

DNA of the CDR3: TGCACCAGCAGCCAAGAATTCTCCGGGACACATGCGAACACTGAAGCTTTCTTT. It translates to CTSSQEFSGTHANTEAFF. V gene TRBV1 combines with J gene TRBJ1-1; the table names TRBD1, a call not compared with the DNA. TRBV1 is listed as a pseudogene. The CDR3 consists of 18 residues.

This clone was observed a handful of times. This sequence joins TRBV11-3 and TRBJ2-2; 8 bases are a match to TRBD1. The junction had 6 bases not matched to a gene; V was cut back by 5 bases and J by 4 bases. The germline CDR1 and CDR2 sequences are SGHNT and YENEEA. The CDR3 covers 15 residues. The chain's CDR3 is CASSLNTGGTGELFF. CDR3 nucleotide sequence: TGTGCCAGCAGCCTAAACACAGGGGGCACCGGGGAGCTGTTTTTT.

This sequence joins TRBV9 and TRBJ2-3, with TRBD2 matching over 8 bases. Germline lookup yields CDR1 SGDLS and CDR2 YYNGEE. This CDR3 has 15 amino acids. The J segment lost 4 bases and the V segment lost 6 bases, leaving 10 bases of the junction unmatched. CDR3 residues: CASKDNGGASDTQYF. The DNA for the CDR3 is TGTGCCAGCAAAGACAACGGGGGGGCTTCAGATACGCAGTATTTT.

This chain connects TRBV7-9 to TRBJ2-3; 11 nucleotides line up with TRBD2. With V trimmed by 3 bases and J by 0 bases, 8 bases remained unmatched. The CDR3 is 18 residues long. CDR1 is SEHNR and CDR2 is FQNEAQ in the germline V gene (reference sequence). The CDR3 region has the DNA TGTGCCAGCAGCTTTTTACTAGCGGGGGAGACTAGCACAGATACGCAGTATTTT. The encoded protein is CASSFLLAGETSTDTQYF.